This paragraph covers one T cell receptor beta chain sequence. It has no known antigen specificity. The record has no base qualities; no much larger clone is one base away. The study evaluated CTLA-4 blockade (ipilimumab) given together with focal radiation therapy in patients who had chemo-refractory metastatic non-small-cell lung cancer. The source of the sample is a study of radiotherapy plus CTLA-4 blockade in lung cancer (dated by TCRdb to 2016 to 2018). Some background on the complete study: Among enrolled patients, under 20% had an objective response and 25% to 35% reached disease control.

The germline V gene supplies CDR1 MNHEY and CDR2 SVGAGI. V is shortened by 2 bases, J by 6 bases, and the region joining them spans 10 bases. The CDR3 runs 14 amino acids, cysteine and phenylalanine included. The only DNA kept is the CDR3, 42 bases in frame from the first base. What the study reported, not specific to this receptor: Early dynamic changes in blood T cell clones, together with increased serum interferon-beta after radiation, were reported as the strongest predictors of response. TCR clones derived from tumors expanded in peripheral blood after treatment with radiotherapy and ipilimumab.

Libraries were constructed by the immunoSEQ multiplex PCR assay. The immuneACCESS repertoire file appears here via TCRdb, limited to in-frame rearrangements. These files lack a portion of the clones; in checked studies, under half of the deficit traces to unresolved V genes, and the cause of the others is not known. Recorded for this sample are around 37,000 clones; around 75% of them occurred a single time. The ten largest clones add up to 13% to 15% of the sample. The rearranged segments are TRBV6-5 and TRBJ1-4, with the D segment identity uncertain. Sequenced here: peripheral blood, sampled from a patient treated with radiotherapy plus ipilimumab. The clonotype originates from a human donor with non-small cell lung cancer that progressed on radiotherapy plus ipilimumab. Read as DNA, the sequence is TGTGCCAGCAGTTACAGCGGAGGTGATGAAAAACTGTTTTTT. This gives the protein CASSYSGGDEKLFF.